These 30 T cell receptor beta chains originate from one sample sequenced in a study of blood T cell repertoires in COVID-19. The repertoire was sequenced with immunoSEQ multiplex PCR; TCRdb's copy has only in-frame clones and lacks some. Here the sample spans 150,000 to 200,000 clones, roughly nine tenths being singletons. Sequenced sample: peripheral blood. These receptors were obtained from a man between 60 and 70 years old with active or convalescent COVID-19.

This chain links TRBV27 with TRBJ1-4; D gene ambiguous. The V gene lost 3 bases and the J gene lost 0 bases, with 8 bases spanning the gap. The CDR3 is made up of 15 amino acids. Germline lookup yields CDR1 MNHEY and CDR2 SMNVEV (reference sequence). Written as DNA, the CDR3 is TGTGCCAGCAGTTTTCACCGGGCAACTAATGAAAAACTGTTTTTT. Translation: CASSFHRATNEKLFF.

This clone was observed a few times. CDR3 DNA: TGTGCCAGCATACGACTAGCGGGAAGAGGTGGGGAGACCCAGTACTTC. This codes for CASIRLAGRGGETQYF. This chain uses TRBV5-6 with TRBJ2-5; 11 nucleotides agree with TRBD2. This CDR3 is 16 amino acids long. Germline values: CDR1 SGHDT, CDR2 YYEEEE. The J segment lost 5 bases and the V segment lost 6 bases, leaving 12 bases of the junction unmatched.

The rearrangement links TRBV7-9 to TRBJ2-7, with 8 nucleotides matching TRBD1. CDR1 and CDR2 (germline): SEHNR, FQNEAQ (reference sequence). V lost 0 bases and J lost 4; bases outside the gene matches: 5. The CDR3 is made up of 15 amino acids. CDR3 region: CASSLAFGQGYEQYF. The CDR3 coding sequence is TGTGCCAGCAGCTTAGCGTTTGGACAGGGATACGAGCAGTACTTC.

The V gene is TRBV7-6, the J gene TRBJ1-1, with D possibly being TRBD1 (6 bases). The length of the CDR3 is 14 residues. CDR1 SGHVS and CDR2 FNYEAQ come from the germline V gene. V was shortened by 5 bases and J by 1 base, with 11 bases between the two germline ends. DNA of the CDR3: TGTGCCAGCAGCCTCACAGGGAAGAACACTGAAGCTTTCTTT. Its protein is CASSLTGKNTEAFF.

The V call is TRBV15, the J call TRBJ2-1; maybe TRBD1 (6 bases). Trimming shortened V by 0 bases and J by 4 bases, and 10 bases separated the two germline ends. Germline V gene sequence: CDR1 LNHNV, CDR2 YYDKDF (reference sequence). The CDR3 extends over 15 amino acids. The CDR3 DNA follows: TGTGCCACCAGCAGAGAGTGGACAGTTTACAATGAGCAGTTCTTC. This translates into CATSREWTVYNEQFF.

CDR3 loop: CASSLRQGGGYTF. CDR3 nucleotides: TGCGCCAGCAGCTTAAGACAGGGCGGGGGCTACACCTTC. This chain links TRBV5-1 with TRBJ1-2; 7 nucleotides match TRBD1. The CDR3 is 13 residues long. Germline CDR1 SGHRS, CDR2 YFSETQ. The V segment lost 2 bases and the J segment 8 bases; nucleotides outside the gene matches: 6.

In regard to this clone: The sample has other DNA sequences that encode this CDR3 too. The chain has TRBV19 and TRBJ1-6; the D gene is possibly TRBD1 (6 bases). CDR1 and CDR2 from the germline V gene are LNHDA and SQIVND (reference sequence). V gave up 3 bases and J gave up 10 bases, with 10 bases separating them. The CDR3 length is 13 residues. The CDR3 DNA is TGTGCCAGTAGTATGGGGGCAAGGTCACCCCTCCACTTT. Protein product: CASSMGARSPLHF.

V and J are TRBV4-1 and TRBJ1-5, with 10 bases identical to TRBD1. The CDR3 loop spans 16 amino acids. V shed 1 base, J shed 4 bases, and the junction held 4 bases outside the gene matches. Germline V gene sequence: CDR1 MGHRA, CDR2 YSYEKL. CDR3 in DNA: TGCGCCAGCAGCCAAGTCTTGGGACAGGGGAATCAGCCCCAGCATTTT. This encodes CASSQVLGQGNQPQHF.

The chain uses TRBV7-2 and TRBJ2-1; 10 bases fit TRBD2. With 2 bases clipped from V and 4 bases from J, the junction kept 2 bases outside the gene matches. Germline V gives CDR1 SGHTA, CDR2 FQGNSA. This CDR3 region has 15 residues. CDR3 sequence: CASSLSGGEYNEQFF. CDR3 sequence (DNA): TGTGCCAGCAGCTTAAGCGGGGGGGAATACAATGAGCAGTTCTTC.

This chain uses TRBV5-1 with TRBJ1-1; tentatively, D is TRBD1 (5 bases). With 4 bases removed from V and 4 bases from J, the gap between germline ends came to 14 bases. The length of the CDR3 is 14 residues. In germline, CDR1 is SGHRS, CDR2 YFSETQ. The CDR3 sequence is CASSPGMGGTEAFF. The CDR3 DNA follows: TGCGCCAGCAGCCCCGGCATGGGGGGCACTGAAGCTTTCTTT.

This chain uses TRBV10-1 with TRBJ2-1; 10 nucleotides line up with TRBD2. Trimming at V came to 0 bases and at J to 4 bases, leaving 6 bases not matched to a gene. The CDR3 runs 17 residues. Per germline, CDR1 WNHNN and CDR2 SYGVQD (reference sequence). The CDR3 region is CASSESDSGGHYNEQFF. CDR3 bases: TGCGCCAGCAGTGAGTCGGATAGCGGGGGGCATTACAATGAGCAGTTCTTC.

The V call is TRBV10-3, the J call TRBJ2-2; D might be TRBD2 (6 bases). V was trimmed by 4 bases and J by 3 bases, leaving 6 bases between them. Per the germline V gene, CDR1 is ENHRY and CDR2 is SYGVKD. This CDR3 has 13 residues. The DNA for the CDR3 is TGTGCCATCAGTGGCGGGGACACCGGGGAGCTGTTTTTT. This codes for CAISGGDTGELFF.

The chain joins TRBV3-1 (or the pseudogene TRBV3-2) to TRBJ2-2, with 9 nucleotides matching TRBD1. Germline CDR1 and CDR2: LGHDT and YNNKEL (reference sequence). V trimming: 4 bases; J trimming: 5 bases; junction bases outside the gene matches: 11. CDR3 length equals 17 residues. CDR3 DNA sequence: TGTGCCAGCAGCCTTCGGACAGGGGATATTTCGACCGGGGAGCTGTTTTTT. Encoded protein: CASSLRTGDISTGELFF.

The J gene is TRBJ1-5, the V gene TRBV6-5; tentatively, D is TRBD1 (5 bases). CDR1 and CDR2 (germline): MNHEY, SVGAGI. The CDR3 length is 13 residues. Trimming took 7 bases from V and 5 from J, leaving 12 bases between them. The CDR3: CASTERGDQPQHF. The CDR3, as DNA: TGTGCCAGCACCGAACGGGGGGATCAGCCCCAGCATTTT.

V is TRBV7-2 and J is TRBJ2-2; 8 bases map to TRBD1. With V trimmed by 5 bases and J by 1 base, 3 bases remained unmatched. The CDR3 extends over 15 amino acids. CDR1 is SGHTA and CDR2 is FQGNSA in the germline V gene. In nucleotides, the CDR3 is TGTGCCAGCAGCAAGGACAGGGTGAACACCGGGGAGCTGTTTTTT. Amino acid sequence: CASSKDRVNTGELFF.

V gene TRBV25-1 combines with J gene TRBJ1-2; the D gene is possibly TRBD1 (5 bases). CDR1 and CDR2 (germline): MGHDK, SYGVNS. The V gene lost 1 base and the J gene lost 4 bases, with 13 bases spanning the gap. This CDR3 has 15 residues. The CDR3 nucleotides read TGTGCCAGCAGTGAATGGGGGGAAAACGTCTATGGCTACACCTTC. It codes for CASSEWGENVYGYTF.

CDR3 region: CASSLAQALSQPDEKLFF. CDR3 coding DNA: TGTGCCAGCAGCTTAGCTCAGGCCCTTTCCCAGCCTGATGAAAAACTGTTTTTT. The chain recombines TRBV7-9 with TRBJ1-4; no definite D call. CDR1 is SEHNR and CDR2 is FQNEAQ in the germline V gene (reference sequence). V was shortened by 0 bases and J by 6 bases, with 20 bases between the two germline ends. The CDR3 has 18 residues.

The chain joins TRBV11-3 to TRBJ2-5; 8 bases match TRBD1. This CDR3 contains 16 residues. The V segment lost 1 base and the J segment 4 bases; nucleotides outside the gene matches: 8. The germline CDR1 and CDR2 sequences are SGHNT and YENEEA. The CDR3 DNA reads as TGTGCCAGCAGCTTAGGGCAGGGGGCGCCTCGAGAGACCCAGTACTTC. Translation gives CASSLGQGAPRETQYF.

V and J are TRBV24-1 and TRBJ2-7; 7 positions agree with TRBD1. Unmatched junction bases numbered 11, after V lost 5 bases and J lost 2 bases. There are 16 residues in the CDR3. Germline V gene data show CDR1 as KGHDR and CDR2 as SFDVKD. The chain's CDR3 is CATSGGQDLIPYEQYF. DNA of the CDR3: TGTGCCACCAGTGGCGGACAGGACCTTATACCCTACGAGCAGTACTTC.

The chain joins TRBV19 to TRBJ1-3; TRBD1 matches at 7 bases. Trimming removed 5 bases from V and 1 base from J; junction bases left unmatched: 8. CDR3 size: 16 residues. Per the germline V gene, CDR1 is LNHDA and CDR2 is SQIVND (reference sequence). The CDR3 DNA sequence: TGTGCCAGTAGTTTCCGGACAGGAGGTTCTGGAAACACCATATATTTT. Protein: CASSFRTGGSGNTIYF.

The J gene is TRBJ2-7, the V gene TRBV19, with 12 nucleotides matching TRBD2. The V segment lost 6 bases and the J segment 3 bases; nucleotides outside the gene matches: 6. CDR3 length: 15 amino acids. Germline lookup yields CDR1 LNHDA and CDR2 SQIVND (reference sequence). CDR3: CASSAQTSGSYEQYF. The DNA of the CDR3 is TGTGCCAGTAGCGCCCAGACTAGCGGGAGCTACGAGCAGTACTTC.

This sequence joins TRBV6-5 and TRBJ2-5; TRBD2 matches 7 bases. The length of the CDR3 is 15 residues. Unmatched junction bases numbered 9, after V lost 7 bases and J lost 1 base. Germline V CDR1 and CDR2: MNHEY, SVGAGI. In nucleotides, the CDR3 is TGTGCCAGCAACCTTGCGAGCGGGACCCAAGAGACCCAGTACTTC. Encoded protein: CASNLASGTQETQYF.

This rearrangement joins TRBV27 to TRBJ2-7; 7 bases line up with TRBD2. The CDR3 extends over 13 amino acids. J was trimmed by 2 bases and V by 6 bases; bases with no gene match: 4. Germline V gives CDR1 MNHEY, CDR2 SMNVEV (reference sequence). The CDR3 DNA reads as TGTGCCAGCAGAGGGAGGGTACCCTACGAGCAGTACTTC. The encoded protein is CASRGRVPYEQYF.

The CDR3 DNA reads as TGTGCCAGCAGCTTACTAACAGGGGGCAGCACCGGGGAGCTGTTTTTT. Encoded protein: CASSLLTGGSTGELFF. The chain uses TRBV7-9 and TRBJ2-2, with 9 bases lining up with TRBD1. The CDR3 is 16 residues long. Germline V gene data show CDR1 as SEHNR and CDR2 as FQNEAQ (reference sequence). Germline trimming cut 2 bases from V and 4 bases from J; bases unmatched to any gene: 5.

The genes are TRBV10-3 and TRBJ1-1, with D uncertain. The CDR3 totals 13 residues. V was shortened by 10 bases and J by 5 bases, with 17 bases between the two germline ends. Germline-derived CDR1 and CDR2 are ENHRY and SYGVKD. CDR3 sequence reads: CATTSHGETEAFF. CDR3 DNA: TGTGCCACAACATCACACGGGGAGACTGAAGCTTTCTTT.

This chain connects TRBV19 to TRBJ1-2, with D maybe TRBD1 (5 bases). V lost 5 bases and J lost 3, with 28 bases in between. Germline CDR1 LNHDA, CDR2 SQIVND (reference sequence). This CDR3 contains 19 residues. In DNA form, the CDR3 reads TGTGCCAGTAGTCAAGGTTTCGGGACTCGTTTATTCCAAGACTATGGCTACACCTTC. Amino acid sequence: CASSQGFGTRLFQDYGYTF.

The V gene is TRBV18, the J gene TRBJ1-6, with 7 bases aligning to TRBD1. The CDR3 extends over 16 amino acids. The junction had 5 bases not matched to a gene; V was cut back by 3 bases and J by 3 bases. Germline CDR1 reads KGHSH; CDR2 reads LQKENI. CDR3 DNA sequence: TGTGCCAGCTCACCCTCCGGACAGGACTATAATTCACCCCTCCACTTT. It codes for CASSPSGQDYNSPLHF.

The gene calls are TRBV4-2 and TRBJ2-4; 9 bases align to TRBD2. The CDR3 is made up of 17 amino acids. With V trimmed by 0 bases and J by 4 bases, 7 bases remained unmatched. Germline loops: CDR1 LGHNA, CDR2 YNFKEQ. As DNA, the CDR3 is TGTGCCAGCAGCCAAGAGAGTGCTAGCGGGGTAAAAAACATTCAGTACTTC. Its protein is CASSQESASGVKNIQYF.

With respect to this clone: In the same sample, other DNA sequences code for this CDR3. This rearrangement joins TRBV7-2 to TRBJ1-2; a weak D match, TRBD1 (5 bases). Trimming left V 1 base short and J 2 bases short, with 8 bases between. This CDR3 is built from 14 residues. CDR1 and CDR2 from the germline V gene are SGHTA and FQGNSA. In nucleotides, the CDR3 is TGTGCCAGCAGCTTAGGGCAGGGAAACTATGGCTACACCTTC. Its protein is CASSLGQGNYGYTF.

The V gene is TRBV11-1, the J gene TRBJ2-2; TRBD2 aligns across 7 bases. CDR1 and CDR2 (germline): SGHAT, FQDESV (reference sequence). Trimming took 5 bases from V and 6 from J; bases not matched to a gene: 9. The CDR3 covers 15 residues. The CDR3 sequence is CASSTGLKISGELFF. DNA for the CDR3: TGTGCCAGCAGCACGGGACTAAAGATATCCGGGGAGCTGTTTTTT.